Listed here are 8 T cell receptor beta chains from one sample, sequenced in a study of T cell repertoires in cytomegalovirus infection. TCRdb used MiXCR to reprocess the reads, holding one entry per CDR3 protein. This sample carries about 740,000 distinct CDR3 sequences, 35% of them seen once, and the ten largest clones take around 3%. The sequencing sample was made of PBMCs. The origin of the receptors is a human donor in good health (CMV status not recorded). Some clones in this sample may be carry-over from other donors' samples.

This clonotype has only a few counts. The genes are TRBV6-5 and TRBJ1-5; 7 bases line up with TRBD1. Germline CDR1 and CDR2: MNHEY and SVGAGI. Trimming cost V 6 bases and J 0 bases; bases outside gene matches: 5. CDR3 length equals 15 residues. The CDR3 coding sequence is TGTGCCAGCAGCCAGGGACAGCTTAGCAATCAGCCCCAGCATTTT. It yields the protein CASSQGQLSNQPQHF.

The sample holds a few counts of this clonotype. V usage is TRBV20-1 and J usage is TRBJ2-7; perhaps TRBD1 as D (6 bases). The CDR3 length is 13 residues. Germline V lookup: CDR1 DFQATT, CDR2 SNEGSKA (reference sequence). Trimming took 3 bases from V and 1 from J, leaving 10 bases between them. The CDR3 DNA is TGCAGTGCTAGTGGGGGCCTTTCCTACGAGCAGTACTTC. Translation: CSASGGLSYEQYF.

This clonotype showed up just a few times. The chain has TRBV7-2 and TRBJ2-2, with a tentative D call TRBD1 (5 bases). Trimming shortened V by 4 bases and J by 4 bases, and 10 bases separated the two germline ends. This CDR3 is built from 14 residues. Germline V CDR1 and CDR2: SGHTA, FQGNSA. CDR3 sequence reads: CASSSDSFTGELFF. Here the CDR3 DNA reads TGTGCCAGCAGCTCCGACAGTTTCACCGGGGAGCTGTTTTTT.

Here the CDR3 DNA reads TGTGCCAGCAGTTCCTCCAATCTAGACAGGGGGGTAGATACGCAGTATTTT. Its translation: CASSSSNLDRGVDTQYF. The chain couples TRBV28 to TRBJ2-3, with TRBD1 identical over 9 bases. The ends lost 4 bases at V and 5 bases at J; junction bases unmatched: 13. The germline V gene has CDR1 MDHEN and CDR2 SYDVKM. This CDR3 contains 17 residues.

The chain uses TRBV4-2 and TRBJ2-7; D may be TRBD1 (6 bases). This CDR3 contains 14 residues. The germline gives CDR1 LGHNA, CDR2 YNFKEQ. The germline V and J ends were trimmed by 1 base and 2 bases, with 9 bases remaining between them. CDR3 nucleotide sequence: TGTGCCAGCAGCCAAGCGGGACAAACCTACGAGCAGTACTTC. Its translation is CASSQAGQTYEQYF.

This clonotype was counted only a few times. The V gene is TRBV6-6, the J gene TRBJ1-1; no clear D gene. Germline V gene sequence: CDR1 MNHNY, CDR2 SVGAGI (reference sequence). CDR3 length: 13 residues. Trimming left V 2 bases short and J 4 bases short, with 8 bases between. CDR3 in DNA: TGTGCCAGCAGTTACACGGGGAGCACTGAAGCTTTCTTT. Its translation: CASSYTGSTEAFF.

V and J are TRBV28 and TRBJ2-4, with D tentatively TRBD1 (5 bases). Germline lookup yields CDR1 MDHEN and CDR2 SYDVKM. CDR3 size: 14 residues. The V end lost 2 bases, the J end lost 6 bases, and 11 bases lay between the germline ends. In DNA form, the CDR3 reads TGTGCCAGCAGTTTAACAGGCCTATCAAACATTCAGTACTTC. Amino acid sequence: CASSLTGLSNIQYF.

The DNA of the CDR3 is TGCAGTGCCCATGGGGCTAGCGGGACCTACAATGAGCAGTTCTTC. Amino acids: CSAHGASGTYNEQFF. This chain uses TRBV20-1 with TRBJ2-1, with TRBD2 identical over 9 bases. The CDR3 totals 15 residues. The V and J ends lost 6 bases and 2 bases, in that order; junction bases with no gene match: 8. From germline, CDR1 is DFQATT and CDR2 SNEGSKA (reference sequence).